This is a list of T cell receptor beta chains from one sample in a study of spatial heterogeneity in lung cancer. TCRdb re-derived calls from the 5' RACE reads in MiXCR, one entry per CDR3 protein. The sample has approximately 40,000 distinct CDR3 sequences, approximately 13% seen once; the top ten hold 50% to 70%. The sequenced sample was PBMCs, obtained at surgery. Receptors originate from a male donor with early-stage non-small cell lung cancer. The CDR3 runs from the conserved cysteine through the conserved F or W. Each record gives: J gene, V gene, CDR3 protein.

J gene: TRBJ2-7
V gene: TRBV18
CDR3 protein: CASSPFSPPYEQYF

J gene: TRBJ2-5
V gene: TRBV9
CDR3 protein: CASSVGLGRSYQETQYF

J gene: TRBJ1-5
V gene: TRBV19
CDR3 protein: CASRDRAAQPQHF

J gene: TRBJ1-3
V gene: TRBV28
CDR3 protein: CASTSQTGLGNTIYF

J gene: TRBJ1-6
V gene: TRBV11-2
CDR3 protein: CASSYDRASYNSPLHF

J gene: TRBJ1-1
V gene: TRBV10-3
CDR3 protein: CAISGSDGPPRPTEAFF

J gene: TRBJ2-5
V gene: TRBV9
CDR3 protein: CASSVLGTAYQETQYF

J gene: TRBJ1-1
V gene: TRBV10-3
CDR3 protein: CAIRQDRESEAFF

J gene: TRBJ2-2
V gene: TRBV7-2
CDR3 protein: CASRGEGVNTGELFF

J gene: TRBJ2-7
V gene: TRBV5-1
CDR3 protein: CASSLSGGNEQYF

J gene: TRBJ2-5
V gene: TRBV5-1
CDR3 protein: CASSLEPSGETQYF

J gene: TRBJ2-5
V gene: TRBV11-1
CDR3 protein: CASSWTSGDQETQYF

J gene: TRBJ1-2
V gene: TRBV5-1
CDR3 protein: CASSEGQGNYGYTF

J gene: TRBJ2-3
V gene: TRBV12-3/TRBV12-4
CDR3 protein: CASSPRRVSTDTQYF

J gene: TRBJ2-3
V gene: TRBV4-3
CDR3 protein: CASSQGSGRGDTQYF

J gene: TRBJ2-7
V gene: TRBV5-1
CDR3 protein: CASNHGTYEQYF

J gene: TRBJ2-4
V gene: TRBV7-9
CDR3 protein: CASSAGGPLNIQYF

J gene: TRBJ2-1
V gene: TRBV3-1
CDR3 protein: CASRQRGAHNEQFF

J gene: TRBJ2-2
V gene: TRBV5-1
CDR3 protein: CASNPGQWTGELFF

J gene: TRBJ2-7
V gene: TRBV7-9
CDR3 protein: CASSIAGRREQYF

J gene: TRBJ2-7
V gene: TRBV27
CDR3 protein: CASSSHRGSSYEQYF

J gene: TRBJ2-7
V gene: TRBV4-3
CDR3 protein: CASSQELWSSSSYEQYF

J gene: TRBJ2-5
V gene: TRBV24-1
CDR3 protein: CATSDNSARTQYF

J gene: TRBJ1-4
V gene: TRBV29-1
CDR3 protein: CSVDSAGHEKLFF

J gene: TRBJ1-2
V gene: TRBV9
CDR3 protein: CASSGLQGARDGYTF

J gene: TRBJ1-2
V gene: TRBV7-9
CDR3 protein: CASSPRRKTGKGYTF

J gene: TRBJ1-2
V gene: TRBV2
CDR3 protein: CASSEGWYGYTF

J gene: TRBJ2-5
V gene: TRBV6-5
CDR3 protein: CASSYSTAGTQYF

J gene: TRBJ2-3
V gene: TRBV29-1
CDR3 protein: CSVGGGRGDTQYF